This T cell receptor beta chain was retrieved from a study of CD8 T cells in ankylosing spondylitis. TCRdb re-called the 5' RACE reads with MiXCR, one entry per CDR3 protein. The sample has some 270,000 distinct CDR3 sequences; 18% are singletons. Concerning this clonotype itself: Its cognate antigen is unknown.

V was cut by 4 bases and J by 7 bases, with 13 bases left in between. The length of the CDR3 is 13 residues. CDR1 is MNHEY, CDR2 SVGEGT, per germline. General observations from the study: Disease-linked clones had a CD8+ phenotype and relatively low frequency in peripheral blood. Blood of patients with ankylosing spondylitis appeared to be characterized by a TCR beta motif of fewer than 10 highly homologous variants.

The V and J genes are TRBV6-2 or TRBV6-3 and TRBJ2-5; tentatively, D is TRBD2 (7 bases). This receptor was obtained from a male donor with ankylosing spondylitis or in good health (not recorded which). The sequenced material came from blood, either unsorted or a sorted T cell fraction (not recorded which). The CDR3: CASSLGGLRTQYF. In nucleotides, the CDR3 is TGTGCCAGCAGTTTGGGGGGGCTCAGGACCCAGTACTTC.